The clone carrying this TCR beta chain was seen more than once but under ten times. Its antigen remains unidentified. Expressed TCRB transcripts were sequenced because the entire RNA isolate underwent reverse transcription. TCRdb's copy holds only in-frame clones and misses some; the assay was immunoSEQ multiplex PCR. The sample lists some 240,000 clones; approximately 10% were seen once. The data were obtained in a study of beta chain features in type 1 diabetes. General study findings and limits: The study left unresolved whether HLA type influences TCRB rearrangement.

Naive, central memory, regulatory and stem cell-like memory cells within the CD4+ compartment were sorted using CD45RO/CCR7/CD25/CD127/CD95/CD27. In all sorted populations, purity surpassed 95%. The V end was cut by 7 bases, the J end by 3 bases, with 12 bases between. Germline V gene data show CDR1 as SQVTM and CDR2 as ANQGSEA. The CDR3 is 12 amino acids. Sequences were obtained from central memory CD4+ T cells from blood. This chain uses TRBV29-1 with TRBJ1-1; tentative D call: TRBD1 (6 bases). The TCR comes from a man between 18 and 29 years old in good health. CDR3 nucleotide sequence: TGCAGCGGGGGACACATGGACACTGAAGCTTTCTTT. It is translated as CSGGHMDTEAFF.